The 23 T cell receptor beta chains below all came from one sample that was sequenced in a study of response to subunit inactivated influenza vaccine. TCRdb reprocessed the RT-PCR reads via MiXCR and lists one record per CDR3 protein. Of hundreds of thousands of distinct CDR3 sequences in the sample, less than 20% were seen once. The sequences come from PBMCs from blood, collected approximately 5 days after vaccination. Source of these receptors: a middle-aged man who received an inactivated influenza vaccine.

The chain uses TRBV6-2 or TRBV6-3 and TRBJ1-1; 7 positions agree with TRBD1. The CDR3 totals 13 residues. The germline gives CDR1 MNHEY, CDR2 SVGEGT. The V segment lost 5 bases and the J segment 7 bases; nucleotides outside the gene matches: 7. The CDR3 DNA reads TGTGCCAGCAGTGTAACACGGACAGGTGAAGCTTTCTTT. This encodes CASSVTRTGEAFF.

The V call is TRBV20-1, the J call TRBJ2-7, with D uncertain. Germline CDR1 and CDR2: DFQATT and SNEGSKA (reference sequence). CDR3 length: 13 residues. V was pared by 0 bases and J by 1 base, with 7 bases between. This CDR3 is CSARDSQSYEQYF. The DNA for the CDR3 is TGCAGTGCTAGAGATTCCCAGTCCTACGAGCAGTACTTC.

This clonotype has a handful of counts. The rearrangement uses TRBV6-1 and TRBJ1-6, with a weak D call TRBD1 (5 bases). CDR1 is MNHNS and CDR2 is SASEGT in the germline V gene. V was shortened by 7 bases and J by 6 bases, with 13 bases between the two germline ends. The CDR3 contains 14 residues. The CDR3 nucleotides read TGTGCCAGCACCGGGGACGGAGCTAATTCACCCCTCCACTTT. Translated, it gives CASTGDGANSPLHF.

In its sample, this clonotype was seen many times. The junction departs from germline at one end; a sequencing error may be responsible. The DNA for the CDR3 is TGCAGTCCTAGCGGGAGTCCCTCCTACGAGCAGTACTTC. This codes for CSPSGSPSYEQYF. V is TRBV20-1 and J is TRBJ2-7; 10 nucleotides agree with TRBD2. The CDR3 spans 13 residues. Per the germline V gene, CDR1 is DFQATT and CDR2 is SNEGSKA (reference sequence).

The chain is built from TRBV9 and TRBJ1-6; D perhaps matches TRBD1 (6 bases). The CDR3 loop spans 15 amino acids. The germline CDR1 and CDR2 sequences are SGDLS and YYNGEE. The ends were cut back, 4 bases at V and 2 bases at J, with 10 bases in the middle. CDR3 sequence (DNA): TGTGCCAGCAGCTCCAGACAGGCCTATAATTCACCCCTCCACTTT. Its protein is CASSSRQAYNSPLHF.

This clonotype was seen ten or more times. The chain is built from TRBV5-1 and TRBJ1-5; D gene ambiguous. The CDR3 is 15 amino acids. The germline CDR1 and CDR2 sequences are SGHRS and YFSETQ. V dropped 0 bases and J dropped 2 bases, with 9 bases sitting between them. CDR3 sequence reads: CASSLDGLGNQPQHF. CDR3 coding DNA: TGCGCCAGCAGCTTGGACGGGCTTGGCAATCAGCCCCAGCATTTT.

This chain joins TRBV7-9 and TRBJ2-3, with 11 bases identical to TRBD2. Germline values: CDR1 SEHNR, CDR2 FQNEAQ (reference sequence). With V trimmed by 4 bases and J by 5 bases, 11 bases remained unmatched. This CDR3 contains 17 residues. The CDR3, as DNA: TGTGCCAGCAGCTCTATGAAACCGGGACTAGCGGTAGATACGCAGTATTTT. It specifies CASSSMKPGLAVDTQYF.

This clonotype was found many times. The rearrangement uses TRBV29-1 and TRBJ2-7, with 10 nucleotides matching TRBD1. The CDR3 runs 14 residues. Unmatched junction bases numbered 5, after V lost 6 bases and J lost 0 bases. The germline gives CDR1 SQVTM, CDR2 ANQGSEA. CDR3 DNA: TGCAGCGTGGCTGGGGACAGGGGCTCCTACGAGCAGTACTTC. Encoded protein: CSVAGDRGSYEQYF.

This clonotype was found a few times. The DNA is omitted, as the CDR3 cannot be located on it reliably, and the CDR3 follows TCRdb's listing. The V gene is TRBV12-3 or TRBV12-4, the J gene TRBJ1-3; TRBD1 was called by the table and not checked on the DNA. With termini counted, the CDR3 has 16 amino acids. CDR3 loop: CASSSSGREAGNTIYF.

This rearrangement joins TRBV4-3 to TRBJ2-5, with D possibly matching TRBD2 (5 bases). The CDR3 extends over 14 amino acids. In germline, CDR1 is LGHNA, CDR2 YSLEER. V was clipped by 0 bases and J by 7 bases, with 12 bases between them. The DNA for the CDR3 is TGCGCCAGCAGCCAAGATTCCACTGGAGGGACCCAGTACTTC. Amino acid sequence: CASSQDSTGGTQYF.

This clonotype was recorded a few times. This sequence joins TRBV11-2 and TRBJ1-2; D is ambiguous. V gave up 5 bases and J gave up 7 bases, with 11 bases separating them. The CDR3 is 12 residues long. The germline V gene encodes CDR1 SGHAT and CDR2 FQNNGV. The CDR3 region has the DNA TGTGCCAGCAGCCCGATCTGGTCTGGCTACACCTTC. It yields the protein CASSPIWSGYTF.

This clonotype was seen a handful of times. The chain uses TRBV7-9 and TRBJ2-1, with D unclear. Trimming removed 2 bases from V and 0 bases from J, with 5 bases in between. This CDR3 is 14 amino acids long. Looked up from germline, CDR1 is SEHNR and CDR2 is FQNEAQ (reference sequence). The CDR3 spells CASSLSLSYNEQFF. The CDR3 DNA is TGTGCCAGCAGCTTAAGTCTCTCCTACAATGAGCAGTTCTTC. The variable domain in full, with the rest retrieved from reference TRBV7-9 and TRBJ2-1, is DTGVSQNPRHKITKRGQNVTFRCDPISEHNRLYWYRQTLGQGPEFLTYFQNEAQLEKSRLLSDRFSAERPKGSFSTLEIQRTEQGDSAMYLCASSLSLSYNEQFFGPGTRLTVL.

The V and J genes are TRBV5-1 and TRBJ2-3; no clear D. Deletions cut 3 bases from V and 0 bases from J, with 8 bases between. Germline V gene lookup returns CDR1 SGHRS and CDR2 YFSETQ. The CDR3 is made up of 14 amino acids. CDR3 residues: CASSSTPSTDTQYF. The CDR3 region has the DNA TGCGCCAGCAGCTCTACTCCTAGCACAGATACGCAGTATTTT.

This clonotype was observed a few times. V is TRBV20-1 and J is TRBJ2-1; 11 bases are shared with TRBD2. Trimming cost V 6 bases and J 4 bases; bases outside gene matches: 8. CDR1 DFQATT and CDR2 SNEGSKA come from the germline V gene (reference sequence). The CDR3 has 15 amino acids. For the CDR3, the DNA is TGCAGTGCCGGACAAGGGACTAGCGGATACAATGAGCAGTTCTTC. Its protein product is CSAGQGTSGYNEQFF.

The chain carries TRBV6-5 and TRBJ2-7; 8 nucleotides agree with TRBD1. The V gene's germline CDR1 is MNHEY and CDR2 SVGAGI. V shed 0 bases and J 0 bases; nucleotides not matched to a gene: 1. There are 15 residues in the CDR3. Here the CDR3 reads CASSYSTGVSYEQYF. The CDR3 DNA follows: TGTGCCAGCAGTTACTCGACAGGGGTCTCCTACGAGCAGTACTTC.

This clonotype was detected a few times. The chain links TRBV24-1 to TRBJ2-7, with 8 bases that match TRBD1. V shed 4 bases, J shed 9 bases, and the junction held 7 bases outside the gene matches. The germline V gene has CDR1 KGHDR and CDR2 SFDVKD. This CDR3 has 13 amino acids. In DNA form, the CDR3 reads TGTGCCACCAGTGACCCAGGACAGGGTGTGCAGTACTTC. This encodes CATSDPGQGVQYF.

This clonotype was observed a handful of times. The rearrangement joins TRBV4-1 to TRBJ1-1; no definite D call. Germline V lookup: CDR1 MGHRA, CDR2 YSYEKL. Trimming stripped 0 bases from V and 4 bases from J, with 12 bases between. This CDR3 comprises 15 residues. Here the CDR3 reads CASSQEGRFSTEAFF. In DNA, the CDR3 is TGCGCCAGCAGCCAAGAGGGCAGGTTTAGCACTGAAGCTTTCTTT.

This clonotype has only a few counts. V usage is TRBV7-2 and J usage is TRBJ2-4, with no clear D. Germline-derived CDR1 and CDR2 are SGHTA and FQGNSA. This CDR3 has 13 amino acids. Trimming took off 2 bases at V and 6 bases at J, with 8 bases between the two ends. The CDR3 nucleotides read TGTGCCAGCAGCTTACTCGGATCAAACATTCAGTACTTC. It translates to CASSLLGSNIQYF.

This clonotype was picked up a small number of times. The genes are TRBV20-1 and TRBJ2-1; TRBD2 agrees at 11 bases. This CDR3 has 14 amino acids. Germline loops: CDR1 DFQATT, CDR2 SNEGSKA (reference sequence). V dropped 5 bases and J dropped 4; count of bases not matched to a gene: 4. This chain's CDR3 is CSAHGTSGYNEQFF. Here the CDR3 DNA reads TGCAGTGCTCACGGGACTAGCGGATACAATGAGCAGTTCTTC.

Ten or more counts support this clonotype. CDR3 bases: TGCGCCAGCTCAGCATCAGATACGCAGTATTTT. The encoded protein is CASSASDTQYF. This chain joins TRBV5-1 and TRBJ2-3; D is undetermined. Deletions cut 7 bases from V and 4 bases from J, with 7 bases between. CDR1 is SGHRS and CDR2 is YFSETQ in the germline V gene. This CDR3 spans 11 amino acids.

The chain couples TRBV7-9 to TRBJ2-2; D may be TRBD1 (6 bases). The germline gives CDR1 SEHNR, CDR2 FQNEAQ (reference sequence). V dropped 2 bases and J dropped 7 bases, with 14 bases sitting between them. The CDR3 has 15 residues. This chain's CDR3 is CASSLSQGKNGELFF. The DNA for the CDR3 is TGTGCCAGCAGCTTATCGCAGGGGAAGAACGGGGAGCTGTTTTTT.

There are a few counts of this clonotype. The chain joins TRBV20-1 to TRBJ1-4; D might be TRBD1 (6 bases). CDR1 and CDR2 from the germline V gene are DFQATT and SNEGSKA (reference sequence). V shed 3 bases and J shed 8 bases, with 16 bases lying between them. This CDR3 is built from 14 residues. CDR3 loop: CSARDSPSREKLFF. The CDR3 DNA follows: TGCAGTGCTAGGGACAGTCCTAGTCGGGAAAAACTGTTTTTT.

The J gene is TRBJ1-2, the V gene TRBV12-3 or TRBV12-4; D unresolved. The CDR3 extends over 14 amino acids. V was clipped by 6 bases and J by 2 bases, with 13 bases between them. The CDR3 nucleotides are TGTGCCAGCAGCACGGCCGGCCGAAACTATGGCTACACCTTC. Its translation: CASSTAGRNYGYTF.